The following is a TCR beta chain sequence with its context. Its cognate antigen has yet to be identified. It has no much larger one-base neighbor in the sample; base qualities were not kept. These data belong to a study of cytomegalovirus exposure and HLA in healthy donors (dated 2017 in TCRdb). About the full investigation: An earlier analysis of some 550 of the donors reported approximately 300 Gb of sequence data and around 120 million unique TCR beta sequences from approximately 180 million T cells. An early release covering roughly 600 HLA-typed donors comprised about 300 gigabases of sequencing data and tens of millions of unique TCR sequences. The genetic ancestry cluster associated with self-reported Caucasian donors included roughly 84% of the 398 genotyped donors. The study aimed to test whether signatures of past pathogen exposure could be identified by cataloging public T cell receptors. The T cell repertoires of around 670 subjects were profiled by immunosequencing and related to cytomegalovirus serostatus. In addition to the first cohort of roughly 670 subjects, a separate validation cohort of over 90 different subjects was used. To predict cytomegalovirus infection status, the study combined high-throughput TCR immunosequencing, statistical association of individual TCRs with disease status, and machine learning. In a later analysis, previously published TCR beta repertoires from about 640 donors were re-analyzed and high-resolution HLA genotyping was added so that TCR occurrence patterns could be studied. In the later analysis, no new phenotypic data were used to find candidate immune exposures; instead, reliance was placed on TCR beta sequences and their occurrence across donors. An earlier analysis of 587 of the donors applied high-throughput TCR beta sequencing to assess whether each TCR beta V gene segment acted as functional or pseudogenic. Alongside the repertoire data, information on donor age, sex, ethnicity and CMV serostatus was compiled. Genome-wide SNP genotypes for about three fifths of the roughly 700 donors were used in a later genetic analysis, which treated that subset as a discovery cohort. Every repertoire in the discovery cohort had been generated on one and the same sequencing platform. HLA typing covered class I and class II loci at four-digit resolution. Typing coverage differed by locus: A, B, C, DRB1 and DQB1 were typed in roughly 629-640 donors, DQA1 in around 500, DPA1 in some 600, and DPB1 in 472. Roughly five DR-DQ haplotypes were treated as single units for association and clustering because of strong linkage in the cohort. Among over 350 genotyped donors of the cohort, an average of around 240,000 unique TCR beta nucleotide sequences were sequenced per donor, 15% to 20% of them non-productive.

The library was built by means of the immunoSEQ multiplex PCR assay. For the multiplex PCR, a mixture combining 60 forward primers for TCR Vbeta segments and 13 reverse primers for TCR Jbeta segments was used. The CDR3 region of rearranged TCR beta genes was amplified from genomic DNA by a multiplex PCR assay. The Illumina HiSeq System was used to sequence the amplified TCR beta libraries as 87-base-pair reads. The authors' pipeline ran thus. A later analysis tallied 75 million to 95 million unique TCR beta chains across the 600 to 700 repertoires, and about 12 million of those chains were shared by two or more donors. A nearest-neighbor algorithm error-corrected the raw reads and collapsed the reads into unique sequences, merging closely related sequences to remove PCR and sequencing errors. To assign V, D and J gene segments, CDR3 sequences were aligned to IMGT reference sequences. For a sequence to be retained, a match of at least six nucleotides was required to both a V gene segment and a J gene segment. A rearrangement counted as productive if the CDR3 had no stop codons and remained in frame with V and J, and every other rearrangement counted as non-productive. Following IMGT convention, CDR3 was defined as the stretch from the second conserved V-encoded cysteine to the conserved J-encoded phenylalanine. The earlier analysis of some 550 of the donors excluded any sequence lacking an unambiguous match to a single V gene segment. In an earlier analysis of a few hundred of the donors, a V segment was called functional when productive rearrangements were above 56.7%, and segregating when the standard deviation between donors exceeded 5%. A statistical classification framework was built to diagnose cytomegalovirus status from the catalog of TCR beta chain sequences. In a later analysis, TCR nucleotide sequences were compared against IMGT/GENE-DB human TR gene sequences so that V and J genes could be assigned. The TCRdist pipeline was used in a later analysis to assign CDR3 sequences and most-parsimonious VDJ recombination scenarios. In a later analysis, each TCR beta chain was defined by its CDR3 amino acid sequence together with its V-gene family, and reads without a unique V-gene family were excluded. In a later analysis, approximately 590 highly shared, low-generation-probability nucleotide sequences were removed to address suspected cross-contamination and a sequencing artifact. In a later analysis, a clonal expansion index for each public chain was calculated from normalized within-repertoire ranks of inferred template counts. In a later analysis, generation probabilities were computed with a VDJ recombination model fitted to out-of-frame rearrangements, and the resulting probabilities were checked against IGoR. Hypergeometric tests were used in a later analysis to score TCR-TCR, TCR-HLA and TCR-CMV co-occurrence, with a repertoire-size bias correction applied to the TCR pairs. To estimate false discovery rates, a later analysis permuted the HLA or CMV assignments 20 times. A later analysis grouped co-occurring TCRs with DBSCAN, adding TCRdist sequence similarity when clustering within HLA-allele-positive subsets. Repertoires with fewer than 30,000 or more than 120,000 public chains were left out of co-occurrence clustering, as were five repertoires with anomalous nucleotide sharing. Sourced from immuneACCESS, this table was stored by TCRdb with only in-frame sequences that have V and J called. A share of the clones is absent; for the studies checked, an unresolved V gene accounts for under half, and the remainder has no known explanation. That table is the source of V, J and clone size, and D and trimming were worked out from the DNA. Here the sample has 95,000 to 100,000 clones; about 80% occur a single time. The top ten constitute roughly 2% of the sample.

For CDR1 and CDR2, the germline V gene lists SGHTA and FQGNSA. Trimming takes 5 bases from V and 2 bases from J, and the germline ends sit 12 bases apart. The CDR3 covers 14 residues, taking in both the cysteine and the phenylalanine. The retained sequence is limited to the CDR3, 42 bases, with the frame set at the first base. In total, roughly 670 healthy bone marrow donors made up the cohort. Cohort members were all nominally healthy when sampled, although unrecorded immune exposures were likely present. The donor tested CMV seronegative and was one of the 352 seronegative cohort members. Every donor gave a peripheral blood sample, and the peripheral blood mononuclear cells from that sample were used for TCR beta sequencing. Genomic DNA extraction from the blood cell samples was performed with the Qiagen DNeasy Blood Extraction Kit. On the study overall, not on this receptor specifically: HLA typing was unavailable for some donors at each locus, so association tests used only the typed subset. Immune exposure information for the cohort was limited to CMV serostatus. Specific HLA alleles were associated with over 15,000 TCR beta sequences at a false discovery rate of 0.05 in a later analysis. Because the 87-base-pair reads could not distinguish some IMGT-functional V segments, including TRBV6-2 and TRBV6-3, those segments were excluded. In a later analysis, TCR association rates were found to vary across HLA loci, with the most associated TCRs seen for DRB1 alleles and the fewest for HLA-C alleles. An earlier analysis of some 590 of the donors showed that most TCR beta V segments appeared in productive rearrangements either about 87% or about 30% of the time, which broadly matched IMGT annotations. A later analysis found that most CMV-associated TCR beta chains appeared HLA-restricted, with HLA associations seemingly driven largely by CMV exposure. In a later analysis, HLA-associated TCR beta chains showed more clonal expansion and lower generation probabilities than non-associated chains that were equally common. A further reported finding was that TCR beta sequences accurately predicted the HLA-A and HLA-B alleles for most subjects in the first cohort. Sequencing depth was assumed to be roughly uniform across donors in the presence/absence analyses, though that assumption may not hold. Because counts were too low, some 17 rarely observed V segments, including chromosome 9 orphons, were excluded from the earlier analysis of a few hundred of the donors. A total of roughly 160 TCR beta chains were listed by the study as associated with cytomegalovirus. Most TCR sequences were seen in very few donors, while some public TCRs were found in many individuals. According to a later analysis, parvovirus B19, influenza, CMV and Epstein-Barr virus appeared linked to several top co-occurrence clusters. When HLA alleles, especially DR and DQ, strongly co-occurred, attributing TCR associations to individual alleles was difficult. A cluster of highly shared sequence variants was judged likely to be a technical artifact of the sequencing pipeline. Linkage disequilibrium might explain the correlated functional status among segregating V segments, but an unknown experimental factor could not be ruled out. In a later genetic analysis, fewer N-insertions in productive TCRs were reported among donors in an Asian-associated ancestry cluster than the roughly 670-donor mean. The authors suggested that the approach could potentially be generalized to other disease states and immunological phenotypes. Three of the identified cytomegalovirus-associated TCR beta chains were confirmed in vitro to be specific for cytomegalovirus antigens. V-gene and J-gene trimming of TCR beta chains was associated with a missense DCLRE1C variant in a later genetic analysis, and the association was replicated in an independent cohort. This cohort had only TCR beta chains sequenced, and the lack of alpha or paired-chain data limited which features could be detected. In both the original and validation cohorts, the classifier was reported to diagnose cytomegalovirus status with high specificity and sensitivity.

The TCR sequence derives from a man aged 35-49 years in good health and CMV-seronegative. The chain uses TRBV7-2 and TRBJ1-2; D gene: possibly TRBD1, on 5 matching bases. Source material: PBMCs. The nucleotides read TGTGCCAGCAGCCTAACGACAGAAAACTATGGCTACACCTTC. Protein translation: CASSLTTENYGYTF.